One and the same sample provided the 24 T cell receptor beta chains below, sequenced in a study of Tregs in tolerant kidney transplant recipients. Repertoires were generated with immunoSEQ multiplex PCR, while TCRdb's copy carries only in-frame clones and drops some. Among some 68,000 clones, around 83% were seen once, and the ten largest hold about 4%. Sequenced sample: CD4+ T cells from blood. All receptors come from a human donor in good health.

The rearrangement links TRBV5-6 to TRBJ1-3; 7 nucleotides agree with TRBD1. Germline V lookup: CDR1 SGHDT, CDR2 YYEEEE. V dropped 2 bases and J dropped 5; count of bases not matched to a gene: 7. CDR3 length: 15 amino acids. The CDR3 protein is CASSFLDRDRNTIYF. In DNA form, the CDR3 reads TGTGCCAGCAGCTTCCTAGACAGGGATAGAAACACCATATATTTT.

The rearrangement uses TRBV6-6 and TRBJ1-1, with D uncertain. The V end lost 0 bases, the J end lost 1 base, and 0 bases lay between the germline ends. This CDR3 comprises 12 residues. Germline CDR1 and CDR2: MNHNY and SVGAGI (reference sequence). DNA of the CDR3: TGTGCCAGCAGTTACTCGAACACTGAAGCTTTCTTT. Amino acid sequence: CASSYSNTEAFF.

The chain recombines TRBV6-6 with TRBJ2-7; tentative D call: TRBD2 (6 bases). The CDR3 runs to 15 residues. The V and J ends lost 7 bases and 0 bases respectively, with 16 bases between them. Germline lookup yields CDR1 MNHNY and CDR2 SVGAGI (reference sequence). The CDR3 DNA sequence: TGTGCCAGCATCCTGGGACTCCCGGGCTCCTACGAGCAGTACTTC. Encoded protein: CASILGLPGSYEQYF.

The chain has TRBV11-3 and TRBJ1-1; D gene ambiguous. The CDR3 covers 13 residues. The germline V gene has CDR1 SGHNT and CDR2 YENEEA. Trimming took off 5 bases at V and 5 bases at J, with 12 bases between the two ends. This chain's CDR3 is CASSPERRTEAFF. For the CDR3, the DNA is TGTGCCAGCAGCCCAGAGAGGAGGACTGAAGCTTTCTTT.

The rearrangement joins TRBV18 to TRBJ2-1, with D possibly being TRBD2 (6 bases). Germline assignment: CDR1 KGHSH and CDR2 LQKENI. The CDR3 runs 17 residues. V gave up 6 bases and J gave up 3 bases, with 21 bases separating them. The CDR3 region has the DNA TGTGCCAGCTCGCTCATCCCCCCAGCGGGCCACTACAATGAGCAGTTCTTC. This translates into CASSLIPPAGHYNEQFF. The full variable domain, with the rest looked up from reference TRBV18 and TRBJ2-1, is NAGVMQNPRHLVRRRGQEARLRCSPMKGHSHVYWYRQLPEEGLKFMVYLQKENIIDESGMPKERFSAEFPKEGPSILRIQQVVRGDSAAYFCASSLIPPAGHYNEQFFGPGTRLTVL.

This chain uses TRBV12-5 with TRBJ2-3; 7 positions agree with TRBD1. The CDR3 consists of 16 residues. V shed 2 bases, J shed 6 bases, and the junction held 11 bases outside the gene matches. Germline CDR1 reads LGHNT; CDR2 reads FRNRAP. The CDR3 protein is CASGLNRDSRPDTQYF. CDR3 coding DNA: TGTGCTAGTGGTTTGAACCGGGACAGTCGACCCGATACGCAGTATTTT.

The chain uses TRBV30 and TRBJ1-2; D not resolved. Germline CDR1 reads GTSNPN; CDR2 reads SVGIG (reference sequence). This CDR3 has 11 amino acids. V lost 5 bases, J lost 1 base, and 5 bases lay in between. The CDR3 DNA is TGTGCCTGGTTCTATAACTATGGCTACACCTTC. Encoded protein: CAWFYNYGYTF.

This clone has only one observation. The J gene is TRBJ1-4, the V gene TRBV6-1; the match to TRBD1 covers 7 bases. V was pared by 4 bases and J by 4 bases, with 12 bases of the junction left unmatched. This CDR3 region has 17 residues. The V gene's germline CDR1 is MNHNS and CDR2 SASEGT. The CDR3 is CASSGPRQGTSNEKLFF. The CDR3, as DNA: TGTGCCAGCAGTGGCCCCCGACAGGGAACGAGTAATGAAAAACTGTTTTTT.

The rearrangement links TRBV30 to TRBJ2-2, with 7 positions matching TRBD1. The CDR3 contains 15 residues. V shed 5 bases and J 1 base; nucleotides not matched to a gene: 7. Per germline, CDR1 GTSNPN and CDR2 SVGIG (reference sequence). CDR3: CAWGQVLKNTGELFF. The CDR3 DNA sequence: TGTGCCTGGGGACAGGTGTTGAAGAACACCGGGGAGCTGTTTTTT.

V usage is TRBV18 and J usage is TRBJ2-2, with TRBD2 matching 7 bases. The CDR3 is 18 amino acids. CDR1 and CDR2 from the germline V gene are KGHSH and LQKENI. The J segment lost 9 bases and the V segment lost 0 bases, leaving 16 bases of the junction unmatched. CDR3 nucleotide sequence: TGTGCCAGCTCACCACCGTCTCTGCCTCGGAGCGGGGTCAGGGAGCTGTTTTTT. This gives the protein CASSPPSLPRSGVRELFF.

This chain joins TRBV21-1 and TRBJ2-3; the table's D call, TRBD1, was not checked against the DNA. TRBV21-1 is given as a pseudogene. This CDR3 contains 11 residues. As DNA, the CDR3 is TGTGCCACCCTGGGGGCAAATACGCAGTATTTT. Protein: CATLGANTQYF.

The chain has TRBV7-3 and TRBJ2-1; 7 bases fit TRBD2. The germline V gene encodes CDR1 SGHTA and CDR2 FQGTGA. This CDR3 region has 15 residues. J gave up 7 bases and V 0 bases, and 6 bases lay outside the gene matches. The CDR3 sequence is CASSLTGGYKNEQFF. CDR3 nucleotides: TGTGCCAGCAGCTTAACCGGGGGGTATAAAAATGAGCAGTTCTTC.

This sequence joins TRBV13 and TRBJ1-1, with TRBD1 identical over 8 bases. Germline V gives CDR1 PRHDT, CDR2 FYEKMQ (reference sequence). V was pared by 5 bases and J by 3 bases, with 11 bases of the junction left unmatched. The CDR3 covers 16 residues. CDR3 DNA: TGTGCCAGCAGCCGAGGTGGCAGGGGGCTTGACACTGAAGCTTTCTTT. It is translated as CASSRGGRGLDTEAFF.

V gene TRBV11-3 combines with J gene TRBJ2-1; D uncertain. CDR3 length: 14 residues. CDR1 SGHNT and CDR2 YENEEA come from the germline V gene. Between the trimmed V and J ends, which lost 5 bases and 7 bases, there was a span of 15 bases. Here the CDR3 reads CASSPLPERNEQFF. CDR3 DNA sequence: TGTGCCAGCAGCCCTCTCCCTGAACGGAATGAGCAGTTCTTC.

In the case of this clone: The sample holds other DNA sequences that translate to the same CDR3. This chain uses TRBV20-1 with TRBJ2-1; D not certain. The CDR3 loop spans 11 amino acids. The V and J ends lost 3 bases and 3 bases respectively, with 3 bases between them. Per the germline V gene, CDR1 is DFQATT and CDR2 is SNEGSKA (reference sequence). The CDR3 coding sequence is TGCAGTGCTAGGGGCTACAATGAGCAGTTCTTC. This encodes CSARGYNEQFF.

The J gene is TRBJ2-2, the V gene TRBV27; D ambiguous. The CDR3 consists of 12 residues. In germline, CDR1 is MNHEY, CDR2 SMNVEV (reference sequence). V dropped 0 bases and J dropped 4 bases, with 0 bases sitting between them. The CDR3 region has the DNA TGTGCCAGCAGTTTATCCACCGGGGAGCTGTTTTTT. Amino acid sequence: CASSLSTGELFF.

The CDR3 DNA is TGTGCCAGCAGCTCACAGGACAGGGCTGGAAACACCATATATTTT. Residues: CASSSQDRAGNTIYF. The rearrangement joins TRBV7-2 to TRBJ1-3; 8 nucleotides align to TRBD1. Trimming cost V 4 bases and J 2 bases; bases outside gene matches: 4. The CDR3 is 15 residues long. Germline CDR1 and CDR2: SGHTA and FQGNSA.

The chain uses TRBV6-4 and TRBJ2-2; TRBD2 is a possible D gene (6 bases). V shed 3 bases and J shed 8 bases, with 19 bases lying between them. This CDR3 spans 16 amino acids. CDR1 and CDR2 (germline): MRHNA, SNTAGT. The CDR3 loop reads CASSEVSVCGEGELFF. CDR3 nucleotide sequence: TGTGCCAGCAGTGAGGTAAGCGTGTGCGGGGAGGGGGAGCTGTTTTTT.

This clone turned up a few times. The chain couples TRBV19 to TRBJ1-5; 7 bases fit TRBD1. CDR3 length: 16 amino acids. CDR1 is LNHDA, CDR2 SQIVND, per germline (reference sequence). Trimming at V came to 1 base and at J to 2 bases, leaving 5 bases not matched to a gene. CDR3: CASSIGATGGNQPQHF. The DNA for the CDR3 is TGTGCCAGTAGTATAGGGGCCACAGGGGGCAATCAGCCCCAGCATTTT.

The V and J genes are TRBV5-6 and TRBJ1-5; D is ambiguous. The germline V gene has CDR1 SGHDT and CDR2 YYEEEE. There are 15 residues in the CDR3. The V end was cut by 1 base, the J end by 5 bases, with 13 bases between. As DNA, the CDR3 is TGTGCCAGCAGCTTGAGAGGGCAGCAATATCAGCCCCAGCATTTT. Its protein is CASSLRGQQYQPQHF.

This rearrangement joins TRBV6-1 to TRBJ2-7, with D possibly TRBD2 on 7 matching bases. CDR1 and CDR2 (germline): MNHNS, SASEGT. The ends were cut back, 6 bases at V and 6 bases at J, with 18 bases in the middle. The CDR3 runs 14 residues. The CDR3 is CASRVVGGGGEQYF. The CDR3 bases are TGTGCCAGCAGGGTAGTAGGGGGGGGAGGCGAGCAGTACTTC.

This rearrangement joins TRBV11-2 to TRBJ1-3; D not resolved. The CDR3 has 17 amino acids. The germline V gene encodes CDR1 SGHAT and CDR2 FQNNGV. Trimming shortened V by 1 base and J by 0 bases, and 13 bases separated the two germline ends. The CDR3 is CASSLGVDPTSGNTIYF. In nucleotides, the CDR3 is TGTGCCAGCAGCTTAGGGGTGGACCCGACCTCTGGAAACACCATATATTTT.

V gene TRBV30 combines with J gene TRBJ1-2, with D uncertain. The CDR3 covers 13 residues. Trimming pared 0 bases from V and 5 bases from J, leaving 10 bases between. From germline, CDR1 is GTSNPN and CDR2 SVGIG (reference sequence). The CDR3 is CAWSVGLRYGYTF. DNA of the CDR3: TGTGCCTGGAGTGTGGGGTTACGGTATGGCTACACCTTC.

This chain links TRBV9 with TRBJ2-1; 7 bases align to TRBD2. The length of the CDR3 is 15 residues. The germline V gene encodes CDR1 SGDLS and CDR2 YYNGEE. The V gene end was trimmed by 0 bases and the J gene end by 7 bases; junction bases not matched to a gene: 7. The CDR3 nucleotides are TGTGCCAGCAGCGTAGGGGGCGGGAGTCAAAATGAGCAGTTCTTC. Protein product: CASSVGGGSQNEQFF.